Below, 5 T cell receptor beta chains from the same sample are listed, as sequenced in a study of T cells after somatic rescue of genetic block. This table comes from immunoSEQ multiplex PCR, and its TCRdb copy is limited to in-frame clones, with some not included. The repertoire holds 70,000 to 95,000 clones, around 89% seen once, with about 1.5% in the top ten. Sequenced material: peripheral blood mononuclear cells (PBMCs). The receptors originated from a woman under 30.

This clone was detected only a few times. The chain has TRBV15 and TRBJ1-5, with D hard to call. This CDR3 has 14 residues. Germline-derived CDR1 and CDR2 are LNHNV and YYDKDF (reference sequence). V was trimmed by 5 bases and J by 7 bases, leaving 15 bases between them. CDR3 protein: CATSPESWEQPQHF. DNA of the CDR3: TGTGCCACCAGCCCAGAGTCGTGGGAGCAGCCCCAGCATTTT.

The chain links TRBV10-3 to TRBJ2-1; the D gene is possibly TRBD2 (5 bases). V shed 7 bases and J shed 7 bases, with 11 bases lying between them. In germline, CDR1 is ENHRY, CDR2 SYGVKD. This CDR3 spans 12 amino acids. In DNA form, the CDR3 reads TGTGCCATCACCGGGCGAGGGAATGAGCAGTTCTTC. Translating it yields CAITGRGNEQFF.

The chain joins TRBV6-6 to TRBJ1-5; 7 bases fit TRBD1. With V trimmed by 4 bases and J by 3 bases, 6 bases remained unmatched. Germline V CDR1 and CDR2: MNHNY, SVGAGI (reference sequence). The CDR3 covers 15 residues. The CDR3 here is CASSSPGTDNQPQHF. DNA of the CDR3: TGTGCCAGCAGTTCCCCCGGGACAGACAATCAGCCCCAGCATTTT.

The table lists this clone with a count of one. The chain carries TRBV5-4 and TRBJ1-3; D unresolved. Germline lookup yields CDR1 SGHNT and CDR2 YYREEE (reference sequence). Between the trimmed V and J ends, which lost 4 bases and 10 bases, there was a span of 15 bases. The CDR3 loop spans 13 amino acids. CDR3 nucleotides: TGTGCCAGCAGCGGACGGGGAGTGGGGACCATATATTTT. It encodes CASSGRGVGTIYF.

The chain is built from TRBV7-9 and TRBJ1-1; 10 positions agree with TRBD1. CDR1 is SEHNR, CDR2 FQNEAQ, per germline (reference sequence). Unmatched junction bases numbered 3, after V lost 5 bases and J lost 3 bases. CDR3 size: 14 residues. This CDR3 is CASSVGQGDTEAFF. The CDR3 DNA sequence: TGTGCCAGCAGCGTAGGACAGGGGGACACTGAAGCTTTCTTT.